Below, 32 T cell receptor beta chains from the same sample are listed, as sequenced in a study of response to subunit inactivated influenza vaccine. TCRdb reanalysed the RT-PCR reads using MiXCR and keeps one entry per CDR3 protein. The profile shows some 300,000 distinct CDR3 sequences, about 20% of them singletons. The starting material was PBMCs from blood, obtained 21 months after vaccination. The receptors originated from a man between 50 and 69 years old who received an inactivated influenza vaccine.

The genes are TRBV6-2 or TRBV6-3 and TRBJ1-2, with D possibly being TRBD1 (5 bases). In germline, CDR1 is MNHEY, CDR2 SVGEGT. The CDR3 sequence is 14 residues long. With 7 bases removed from V and 1 base from J, the gap between germline ends came to 13 bases. The CDR3 DNA follows: TGTGCCAGCATCCCCGGGGGAGTTAACTATGGCTACACCTTC. As protein: CASIPGGVNYGYTF.

This clonotype came up many times. The V and J genes are TRBV7-9 and TRBJ2-1, with D uncertain. The CDR3 runs 15 residues. Trimming pared 6 bases from V and 0 bases from J, leaving 12 bases between. The V gene's germline CDR1 is SEHNR and CDR2 FQNEAQ (reference sequence). The CDR3 DNA is TGTGCCAGCAGGGCACAGTCTAGCTCCTACAATGAGCAGTTCTTC. Translating gives CASRAQSSSYNEQFF.

V gene TRBV6-1 combines with J gene TRBJ2-5; maybe TRBD2 (6 bases). Germline V gene sequence: CDR1 MNHNS, CDR2 SASEGT. The CDR3 has 13 residues. V lost 3 bases, J lost 7 bases, and 12 bases lay in between. CDR3 sequence reads: CASSEGTWRTQYF. In DNA form, the CDR3 reads TGTGCCAGCAGTGAGGGGACTTGGAGGACCCAGTACTTC.

The genes are TRBV28 and TRBJ1-3; no reliable D call. With 5 bases removed from V and 9 bases from J, the gap between germline ends came to 14 bases. CDR1 and CDR2 from the germline V gene are MDHEN and SYDVKM. CDR3 size: 13 residues. The CDR3: CASSRAATGTIYF. DNA of the CDR3: TGTGCCAGCAGTAGGGCAGCTACTGGCACCATATATTTT.

The chain carries TRBV11-2 and TRBJ2-3; 8 nucleotides align to TRBD1. The CDR3 runs 18 residues. The V and J ends lost 5 bases and 2 bases, in that order; junction bases with no gene match: 15. The germline CDR1 and CDR2 sequences are SGHAT and FQNNGV. In DNA, the CDR3 is TGTGCCAGCAGCAATTACAGGGGGTTCTCACCTAACACAGATACGCAGTATTTT. This translates into CASSNYRGFSPNTDTQYF.

The CDR3 nucleotides read TGCAGCGTCCGAGGGAGTCCCGGCGGCACTGAAGCTTTCTTT. Its translation is CSVRGSPGGTEAFF. The chain has TRBV29-1 and TRBJ1-1, with no clear D. V was pared by 6 bases and J by 4 bases, with 18 bases between. Germline V gene data show CDR1 as SQVTM and CDR2 as ANQGSEA. CDR3 length: 14 amino acids.

The chain couples TRBV28 to TRBJ2-2, with unresolved D. Germline assignment: CDR1 MDHEN and CDR2 SYDVKM. The CDR3 contains 17 residues. The V and J ends lost 5 bases and 4 bases respectively, with 20 bases between them. In nucleotides, the CDR3 is TGTGCCAGCAGTCTCGGACGCCTTGGTGGGGTCACCGGGGAGCTGTTTTTT. Amino acid sequence: CASSLGRLGGVTGELFF.

The table lists this clonotype with a few counts. This rearrangement joins TRBV5-1 to TRBJ2-7, with 9 bases lining up with TRBD2. V gave up 0 bases and J gave up 3 bases; unmatched junction bases: 4. The CDR3 runs 15 residues. Germline V gene data show CDR1 as SGHRS and CDR2 as YFSETQ. CDR3 nucleotide sequence: TGCGCCAGCAGCTTGGAAGCGGGAGGTTTCTACGAGCAGTACTTC. Its translation: CASSLEAGGFYEQYF.

V usage is TRBV7-9 and J usage is TRBJ2-7, with TRBD1 matching 8 bases. Germline V lookup: CDR1 SEHNR, CDR2 FQNEAQ (reference sequence). CDR3 length: 15 amino acids. Germline trimming cut 5 bases from V and 4 bases from J; bases unmatched to any gene: 10. In nucleotides, the CDR3 is TGTGCCAGCAGCGGGGCAGGGGGCGCAGTTTACGAGCAGTACTTC. Amino acid sequence: CASSGAGGAVYEQYF.

This clonotype came up a few times. The J gene is TRBJ1-3, the V gene TRBV7-3; TRBD1 aligns across 7 bases. V gave up 5 bases and J gave up 4 bases; unmatched junction bases: 17. Germline assignment: CDR1 SGHTA and CDR2 FQGTGA. CDR3 length: 18 residues. CDR3 sequence (DNA): TGTGCCAGCAGCCCGAACCCCTTGAACAGGGGCGAGGGAAACACCATATATTTT. Protein product: CASSPNPLNRGEGNTIYF.

The genes are TRBV23-1 and TRBJ2-7; 9 positions agree with TRBD2. TRBV23-1 is known as an ORF, though its function is uncertain. CDR3 length: 16 residues. The trim removed 3 bases at V and 1 base at J, leaving 7 bases unmatched. The CDR3 nucleotides read TGCGCCAGCAGTCACCGGGCTAGCGGGGATTCCTACGAGCAGTACTTC. Its protein is CASSHRASGDSYEQYF.

The chain uses TRBV14 and TRBJ2-2, with D tentatively TRBD2 (5 bases). Germline CDR1 SGHDN, CDR2 FVKESK. Trimming stripped 0 bases from V and 3 bases from J, with 14 bases between. The CDR3 runs 17 residues. The CDR3 DNA reads TGTGCCAGCAGCCAAGATTCTTCACCGGGGTACACCGGGGAGCTGTTTTTT. Its translation: CASSQDSSPGYTGELFF.

This clonotype occurred a few times. The CDR3 DNA reads TGCGCCAGCAGCCAACTAGGCCTGTTGGGGAACGCTAACTATGGCTACACCTTC. Encoded protein: CASSQLGLLGNANYGYTF. The rearrangement links TRBV4-3 to TRBJ1-2; D call uncertain. The germline V and J ends were trimmed by 2 bases and 0 bases, with 19 bases remaining between them. Germline loops: CDR1 LGHNA, CDR2 YSLEER. This CDR3 is 18 amino acids long.

In its sample, this clonotype was seen a few times. The chain links TRBV3-1 to TRBJ1-3; D gene uncertain. Germline assignment: CDR1 LGHDT and CDR2 YNNKEL (reference sequence). V was shortened by 4 bases and J by 2 bases, with 12 bases between the two germline ends. The CDR3 is 15 residues long. Written as DNA, the CDR3 is TGTGCCAGCAGCCCCTTTGCCGGGACTGGAAACACCATATATTTT. Translation: CASSPFAGTGNTIYF.

As to this clonotype: Germline is not matched at one junction end, which may reflect a read error. The chain combines TRBV14 with TRBJ1-6; D call uncertain. CDR3 length: 15 amino acids. Germline V CDR1 and CDR2: SGHDN, FVKESK. The CDR3 region is CSSSQLLGANSPLHF. The DNA for the CDR3 is TGTTCCAGCAGCCAATTGTTGGGAGCTAATTCACCCCTCCACTTT.

For the CDR3, the DNA is TGTGCCAGCAGCTCGGGACAGGGGGACTTTCAGCCCCAGCATTTT. Its translation is CASSSGQGDFQPQHF. The rearrangement links TRBV28 to TRBJ1-5; 11 nucleotides line up with TRBD1. CDR1 is MDHEN, CDR2 SYDVKM, per germline. The CDR3 runs 15 residues. Trimming took 6 bases from V and 6 from J; bases not matched to a gene: 7.

There are a few counts of this clonotype. The chain recombines TRBV5-6 with TRBJ1-1; D ambiguous. The ends were cut back, 4 bases at V and 10 bases at J, with 23 bases in the middle. This CDR3 spans 15 amino acids. Germline-derived CDR1 and CDR2 are SGHDT and YYEEEE. DNA of the CDR3: TGTGCCAGCAGCGGCTACACCCGGTCCCCGGGTTCAGCTTTCTTT. This codes for CASSGYTRSPGSAFF.

In its sample, this clonotype was seen many times. The CDR3 loop reads CASSLEEGARTEAFF. Here the CDR3 DNA reads TGTGCCAGCAGCTTAGAAGAGGGGGCGCGAACTGAAGCTTTCTTT. The genes are TRBV7-9 and TRBJ1-1; 7 bases are shared with TRBD1. The CDR3 sequence is 15 residues long. The ends lost 1 base at V and 5 bases at J; junction bases unmatched: 7. In germline, CDR1 is SEHNR, CDR2 FQNEAQ (reference sequence).

In its sample, this clonotype was seen a few times. The rearrangement joins TRBV12-3 or TRBV12-4 to TRBJ2-7; D is ambiguous. This CDR3 contains 12 residues. Trimming removed 2 bases from V and 2 bases from J, with 4 bases in between. CDR3 region: CASSLSTYEQYF. CDR3 sequence (DNA): TGTGCCAGCAGTTTAAGTACCTACGAGCAGTACTTC.

This clonotype was seen many times. The chain links TRBV3-1 to TRBJ1-5, with D uncertain. The germline V gene encodes CDR1 LGHDT and CDR2 YNNKEL (reference sequence). The CDR3 sequence is 12 residues long. V lost 1 base and J 9 bases, leaving 7 bases between the germline ends. This CDR3 is CASSQGERPQHF. CDR3 DNA: TGTGCCAGCAGCCAAGGGGAGAGGCCCCAGCATTTT. The full variable domain, completed using reference TRBV3-1 and TRBJ1-5, is DTAVSQTPKYLVTQMGNDKSIKCEQNLGHDTMYWYKQDSKKFLKIMFSYNNKELIINETVPNRFSPKSPDKAHLNLHINSLELGDSAVYFCASSQGERPQHFGDGTRLSIL.

The J gene is TRBJ1-2, the V gene TRBV5-1; no definite D call. Germline V gene sequence: CDR1 SGHRS, CDR2 YFSETQ. The CDR3 loop spans 14 amino acids. Trimming took off 4 bases at V and 4 bases at J, with 14 bases between the two ends. CDR3 coding DNA: TGCGCCAGCAGCCAGCGTCCGGACGTCTATGGCTACACCTTC. It is translated as CASSQRPDVYGYTF.

This clonotype was seen a few times. The rearrangement links TRBV27 to TRBJ1-1; D may be TRBD1 (6 bases). Between the trimmed V and J ends, which lost 6 bases and 13 bases, there was a span of 18 bases. Germline V gene sequence: CDR1 MNHEY, CDR2 SMNVEV (reference sequence). The CDR3 totals 12 residues. The chain's CDR3 is CASRLQGGRVFF. CDR3 sequence (DNA): TGTGCCAGCAGACTACAGGGAGGTAGAGTTTTCTTT.

The chain links TRBV18 to TRBJ2-5, with no clear D. Germline V gives CDR1 KGHSH, CDR2 LQKENI. V lost 0 bases and J 3 bases, leaving 11 bases between the germline ends. The CDR3 spans 15 residues. CDR3 amino acids: CASSPPFPRKETQYF. The CDR3 DNA sequence: TGTGCCAGCTCACCACCGTTCCCCAGGAAAGAGACCCAGTACTTC.

This rearrangement joins TRBV11-2 to TRBJ2-5; weak D call: TRBD2 (6 bases). Trimming took off 5 bases at V and 5 bases at J, with 15 bases between the two ends. Germline V lookup: CDR1 SGHAT, CDR2 FQNNGV. This CDR3 spans 14 amino acids. The CDR3 here is CASSRWEEGETQYF. The CDR3 DNA reads TGTGCCAGCAGCCGATGGGAGGAGGGGGAGACCCAGTACTTC.

V gene TRBV9 combines with J gene TRBJ2-1, with 9 bases aligning to TRBD1. The CDR3 is 16 residues long. CDR1 is SGDLS, CDR2 YYNGEE, per germline. V lost 4 bases, J lost 9 bases, and 14 bases stayed unmatched. The CDR3 protein is CASSQFRQGGNAEQFF. The CDR3 DNA sequence: TGTGCCAGCAGCCAATTCCGACAGGGGGGGAACGCTGAGCAGTTCTTC.

At least ten counts were recorded for this clonotype. The CDR3 loop is CASSERGNQPQHF. DNA of the CDR3: TGTGCCAGCTCAGAACGGGGAAATCAGCCCCAGCATTTT. The chain links TRBV18 to TRBJ1-5; D not certain. Germline CDR1 and CDR2: KGHSH and LQKENI. V gave up 5 bases and J gave up 4 bases, with 9 bases separating them. CDR3 length: 13 residues.

CDR3 sequence (DNA): TGTGCCTCAAGAGGGGACCCTGCCTGGGAGCAGTTCTTC. It is translated as CASRGDPAWEQFF. V is TRBV25-1 and J is TRBJ2-1, with D possibly called TRBD1 or TRBD2 (5 bases each). The CDR3 spans 13 residues. CDR1 and CDR2 (germline): MGHDK, SYGVNS. V shed 11 bases and J shed 10 bases, with 21 bases lying between them. The whole variable domain, filled in from reference TRBV25-1 and TRBJ2-1, reads EADIYQTPRYLVIGTGKKITLECSQTMGHDKMYWYQQDPGMELHLIHYSYGVNSTEKGDLSSESTVSRIRTEHFPLTLESARPSHTSQYLCASRGDPAWEQFFGPGTRLTVL.

This clonotype was counted only a few times. The V call is TRBV20-1, the J call TRBJ1-5; D is ambiguous. Trimming left V 3 bases short and J 1 base short, with 10 bases between. The CDR3 is 14 residues long. Germline assignment: CDR1 DFQATT and CDR2 SNEGSKA (reference sequence). CDR3 in DNA: TGCAGTGCTAGCCCTGATAGGAGCAATCAGCCCCAGCATTTT. Residues: CSASPDRSNQPQHF.

This CDR3 reads CASRARETHNSPLHF. The CDR3 DNA reads TGTGCCAGCCGGGCCAGGGAGACCCATAATTCACCCCTCCACTTT. The chain has TRBV2 and TRBJ1-6, with D perhaps matching TRBD1 (5 bases). Trimming took off 8 bases at V and 5 bases at J, with 16 bases between the two ends. CDR3 length equals 15 residues. Germline V gene sequence: CDR1 SNHLY, CDR2 FYNNEI.

This chain connects TRBV12-3 or TRBV12-4 to TRBJ2-1; tentatively, D is TRBD1 or TRBD2 (5 bases each). V was cut by 5 bases and J by 7 bases, with 18 bases left in between. This CDR3 spans 15 amino acids. CDR3 region: CASSAGTRSLNEQFF. The CDR3 DNA follows: TGTGCCAGCAGTGCCGGGACCCGTTCCTTAAATGAGCAGTTCTTC.

This clonotype showed up just a few times. This sequence joins TRBV18 and TRBJ2-4; 7 bases fit TRBD1. Germline values: CDR1 KGHSH, CDR2 LQKENI. The V gene end was trimmed by 6 bases and the J gene end by 7 bases; junction bases not matched to a gene: 6. CDR3 length: 13 residues. In DNA, the CDR3 is TGTGCCAGCTCGAAGACAGGGTTGAACATTCAGTACTTC. This encodes CASSKTGLNIQYF. Full variable domain (missing parts from reference TRBV18 and TRBJ2-4): NAGVMQNPRHLVRRRGQEARLRCSPMKGHSHVYWYRQLPEEGLKFMVYLQKENIIDESGMPKERFSAEFPKEGPSILRIQQVVRGDSAAYFCASSKTGLNIQYFGAGTRLSVL.

The V call is TRBV12-3 or TRBV12-4, the J call TRBJ1-1; no firm D call. Between the trimmed V and J ends, which lost 2 bases and 9 bases, there was a span of 13 bases. CDR3 length: 13 residues. The CDR3 DNA follows: TGTGCCAGCAGTTTATTGCTAGAAAGGCAAGCTTTCTTT. Translation gives CASSLLLERQAFF.